The rows below give T cell receptor beta chains drawn from one sample of a study of T cells in Graves' hyperthyroidism and ophthalmopathy. MiXCR was run by TCRdb on the multiplex PCR reads, yielding one entry per CDR3 protein. This sample has 600,000 or so distinct CDR3 sequences, with around 15% found just once. The specimen was blood. Every receptor here comes from a young woman with Graves' hyperthyroidism. The CDR3 runs from the conserved cysteine through the conserved F or W. D genes are given only for firm matches. Clone size is shown for a subset of rows, as once, few, many or a class of expanded clone.

clone size	V gene	D gene	J gene	CDR3 DNA	CDR3 protein
few	TRBV30	NA	TRBJ1-1	TGTGCCTGGGGGGGACGGAGACACACTGAAGCTTTCTTT	CAWGGRRHTEAFF
many	TRBV7-2	TRBD2	TRBJ2-3	TGTGCCAGCAGCTTGCATAGCGGGAGCGGGTCAGATACGCAGTATTTT	CASSLHSGSGSDTQYF
few	TRBV10-3	NA	TRBJ2-7	TGTGCCATCAGTGAACCGGGCCAAGGACTCGAGCAGTACTTC	CAISEPGQGLEQYF
few	TRBV7-9	TRBD1	TRBJ2-1	TGTGCCAGCACCAAGGACAGGTCCCCCTGGGGGCTGTTCTTC	CASTKDRSPWGLFF
NA	TRBV20-1	NA	TRBJ2-5	TGCAGTGCTAGATGGGGAGAGGCAGGAGAGACCCAGTACTTC	CSARWGEAGETQYF
many	TRBV18	TRBD2	TRBJ2-2	TGTGCCAGCTCACCGGCTAGCGGGAACACCGGGGAGCTGTTTTTT	CASSPASGNTGELFF
many	TRBV7-9	NA	TRBJ1-1	TGTGCCAGCACCTGGTACACTGAAGCTTTCTTT	CASTWYTEAFF
NA	TRBV12-3/TRBV12-4	NA	TRBJ2-7	TGTGCCAGCAGTTTTGGGGGAGTCTACTACGAGCAGTACTTC	CASSFGGVYYEQYF
NA	TRBV12-3/TRBV12-4	TRBD2	TRBJ2-7	TGTGCCAGCAGTTTAAGGTTTAGGTGGACTAGCCGAATATCCACCTACGAGCAGTACTTC	CASSLRFRWTSRISTYEQYF
NA	TRBV9	NA	TRBJ1-5	TGTGCCAGCAGCTCTGACGGTACCAATCAGCCCCAGCATTTT	CASSSDGTNQPQHF
NA	TRBV12-3/TRBV12-4	NA	TRBJ2-5	TGTGCCAGCAGCTTAGAGGCTTGGAGAGGGCCAGGGGACACCCAGTACTTC	CASSLEAWRGPGDTQYF
few	TRBV7-6	NA	TRBJ1-6	TGTGCCAGCAGCTTATCAGGGAATAATTCACCCCTCCACTTT	CASSLSGNNSPLHF